This T cell receptor beta chain derives from a study of T-cell memory formation after mild COVID-19. As for the study in general: TCR clustering was largely donor specific. Study-wide points: The CD4+ clones that contracted clustered mainly within CM and EM, and the CD8+ clones concentrated in EMRA. Cross-reactive memory apparently joined, as some responding clones appeared in pre-infection memory.

To note about this clonotype: Its antigen is undetermined.

MiXCR was run by TCRdb on the 5' RACE reads, yielding one entry per CDR3 protein. The repertoire holds approximately 340,000 distinct CDR3 sequences, with around 13% as singletons. Per the germline V gene, CDR1 is KGHSH and CDR2 is LQKENI. CDR3 length equals 15 residues. V was trimmed by 6 bases and J by 0 bases, leaving 9 bases between them. The chain employs TRBV18 and TRBJ1-6, with a weak D call TRBD1 (5 bases). The source of this sequence is a man younger than 35 who had mild COVID-19 (a few samples of this study predate the infection). Cell type and time point are not known. The sequenced sample was PBMCs or a T cell subset sorted from them (not recorded which). The CDR3 loop reads CASSGAASYNSPLHF. As DNA, the CDR3 is TGTGCCAGCTCCGGGGCAGCCTCCTATAATTCACCCCTCCACTTT.